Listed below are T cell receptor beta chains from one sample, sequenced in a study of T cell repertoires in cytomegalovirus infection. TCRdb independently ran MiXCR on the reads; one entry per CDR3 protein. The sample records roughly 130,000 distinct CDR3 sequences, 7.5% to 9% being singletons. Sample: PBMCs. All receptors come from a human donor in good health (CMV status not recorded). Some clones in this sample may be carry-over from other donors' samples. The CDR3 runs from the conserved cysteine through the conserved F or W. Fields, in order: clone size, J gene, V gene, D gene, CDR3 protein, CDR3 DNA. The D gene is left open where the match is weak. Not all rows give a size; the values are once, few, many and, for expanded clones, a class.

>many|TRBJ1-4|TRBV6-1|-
CASRPDAELGGEKLFF
TGTGCCAGCAGGCCGGACGCCGAATTGGGTGGCGAAAAACTGTTTTTT
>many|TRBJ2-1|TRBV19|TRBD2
CASSPFAGGAYNEQFF
TGTGCCAGTAGCCCCTTCGCGGGGGGCGCCTACAATGAGCAGTTCTTC
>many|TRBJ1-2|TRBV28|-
CASSSTGWTGRGGYTF
TGTGCCAGCAGCTCGACGGGATGGACCGGCCGCGGTGGCTACACCTTC
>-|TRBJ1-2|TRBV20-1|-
CSAPDMTSQGHGYTF
TGCAGTGCTCCCGATATGACATCACAGGGCCATGGCTACACCTTC
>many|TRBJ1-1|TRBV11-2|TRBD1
CASSLGTGALWNTEAFF
TGTGCCAGCAGCTTAGGGACAGGGGCATTGTGGAACACTGAAGCTTTCTTT
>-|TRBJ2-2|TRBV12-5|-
CASGVDPEGSGELFF
TGTGCTAGTGGCGTGGACCCCGAGGGTTCCGGGGAGCTGTTTTTT
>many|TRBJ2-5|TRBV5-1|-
CASSLDLSGTYQETQYF
TGCGCCAGCAGCCTGGATTTGAGCGGCACGTACCAAGAGACCCAGTACTTC
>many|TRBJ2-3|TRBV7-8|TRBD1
CASSPQGARTDTQYF
TGTGCCAGCAGCCCGCAGGGGGCGAGGACAGATACGCAGTATTTT
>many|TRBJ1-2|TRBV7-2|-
CASSLPGPSNYGYTF
TGTGCCAGCAGCTTGCCGGGGCCCTCTAACTATGGCTACACCTTC
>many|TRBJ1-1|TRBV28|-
CASSWPLDKGTESEAFF
TGTGCCAGCAGTTGGCCCCTCGATAAGGGCACAGAGTCTGAAGCTTTCTTT
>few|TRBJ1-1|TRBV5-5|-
CASSLWGGSMNTEAFF
TGTGCCAGCAGCTTGTGGGGGGGGAGTATGAACACTGAAGCTTTCTTT
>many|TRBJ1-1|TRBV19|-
CASSPWTVNTEAFF
TGTGCCAGTAGTCCCTGGACAGTCAACACTGAAGCTTTCTTT
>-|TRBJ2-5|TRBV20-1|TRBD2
CSARSSGGKRPQYF
TGCAGTGCTAGATCTAGCGGGGGCAAGAGACCCCAGTACTTC
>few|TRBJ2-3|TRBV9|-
CASSVDPDTQYF
TGTGCCAGCAGCGTAGATCCAGATACGCAGTATTTT
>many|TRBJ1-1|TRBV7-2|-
CASSLESKGNWGEAFF
TGTGCCAGCAGCTTAGAGTCCAAGGGGAACTGGGGTGAAGCTTTCTTT
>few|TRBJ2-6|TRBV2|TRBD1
CASTTGTGGTGANVLTF
TGTGCCAGCACAACTGGGACAGGGGGCACTGGGGCCAACGTCCTGACTTTC
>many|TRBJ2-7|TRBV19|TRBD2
CASTPSGGALYEQYF
TGTGCCAGTACCCCGAGCGGGGGGGCCCTCTACGAGCAGTACTTC
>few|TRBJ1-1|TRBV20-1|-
CSAKRGLNTEAFF
TGCAGTGCTAAAAGGGGTTTGAACACTGAAGCTTTCTTT
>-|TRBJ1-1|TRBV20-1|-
CSARGGGTEAFF
TGCAGTGCTAGGGGCGGGGGCACTGAAGCTTTCTTT
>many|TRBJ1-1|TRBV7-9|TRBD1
CASSLSGTVDTEAFF
TGTGCCAGCAGTCTATCGGGGACAGTTGACACTGAAGCTTTCTTT
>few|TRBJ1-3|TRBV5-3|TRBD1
CASSYGTDRNTIYF
TGTGCCAGCAGCTATGGGACAGATAGAAACACCATATATTTT
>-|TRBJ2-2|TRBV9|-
CASSTTGANTGELFF
TGTGCCAGCAGCACGACCGGGGCAAACACCGGGGAGCTGTTTTTT
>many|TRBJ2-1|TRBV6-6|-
CASSYSEGRYNEQFF
TGTGCCAGCAGTTACTCCGAGGGTAGATACAATGAGCAGTTCTTC
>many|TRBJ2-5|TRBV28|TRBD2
CASSPGGKETQYF
TGTGCCAGCAGTCCGGGGGGTAAAGAGACCCAGTACTTC
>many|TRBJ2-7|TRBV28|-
CASSLFEYEQYF
TGTGCCAGCAGTTTATTCGAATACGAGCAGTACTTC
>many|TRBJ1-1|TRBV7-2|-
CASSFLGLPNTEAFF
TGTGCCAGCAGCTTCCTGGGGTTACCGAACACTGAAGCTTTCTTT
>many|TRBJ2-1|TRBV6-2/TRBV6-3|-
CASSYPSYGVYEQFF
TGTGCCAGCAGTTACCCCTCGTATGGGGTCTATGAGCAGTTCTTC
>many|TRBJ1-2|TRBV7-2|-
CASSETGYYGYTF
TGTGCCAGCAGCGAAACAGGGTACTATGGCTACACCTTC
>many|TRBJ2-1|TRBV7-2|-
CASSLEGLPAQRQFF
TGTGCCAGCAGCTTAGAGGGACTCCCCGCACAACGGCAGTTCTTC
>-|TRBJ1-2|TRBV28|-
CASSLFHQGSYGYTF
TGTGCCAGCAGTTTATTTCATCAGGGGAGCTATGGCTACACCTTC
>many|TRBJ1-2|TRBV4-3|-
CASSQESTTNYGYTF
TGCGCCAGCAGCCAAGAATCAACCACTAACTATGGCTACACCTTC
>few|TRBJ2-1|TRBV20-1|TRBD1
CSANIPGQKYNEQFF
TGCAGTGCTAATATCCCGGGACAGAAATACAATGAGCAGTTCTTC
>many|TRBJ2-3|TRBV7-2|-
CASSSSRVRNTQYF
TGTGCCAGCAGCTCGAGTAGGGTGAGGAATACGCAGTATTTT
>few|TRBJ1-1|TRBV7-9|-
CASFGSEAFF
TGTGCCAGTTTCGGGTCTGAAGCTTTCTTT
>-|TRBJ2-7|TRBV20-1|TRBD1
CSAPDRTASYEQYF
TGCAGTGCTCCGGACAGGACAGCCTCCTACGAGCAGTACTTC
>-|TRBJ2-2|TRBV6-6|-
CASSYHRSNTGELFF
TGTGCCAGCAGTTATCACAGATCGAACACCGGGGAGCTGTTTTTT
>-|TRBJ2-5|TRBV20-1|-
CSQDSGETQYF
TGCAGCCAGGACAGCGGAGAGACCCAGTACTTC
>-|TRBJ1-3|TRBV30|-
CAWSVPNTGSGNTIYF
TGTGCCTGGAGTGTACCCAACACCGGCTCTGGAAACACCATATATTTT
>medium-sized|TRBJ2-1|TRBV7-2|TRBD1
CASSKGQGFNEQFF
TGTGCCAGCAGCAAAGGACAGGGCTTTAATGAGCAGTTCTTC
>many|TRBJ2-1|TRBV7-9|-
CASSLLGSLAPIDEQFF
TGTGCCAGCAGCTTATTAGGATCCCTAGCCCCCATTGATGAGCAGTTCTTC
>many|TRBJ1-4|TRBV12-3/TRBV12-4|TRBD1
CASHRGGEKLFF
TGTGCCTCACACAGGGGAGGGGAAAAACTGTTTTTT
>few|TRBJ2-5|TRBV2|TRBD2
CASSVMLAGGETQYF
TGTGCCAGCAGTGTGATGCTAGCGGGGGGAGAGACCCAGTACTTC
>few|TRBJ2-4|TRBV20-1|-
CSARDRAGVGKNIQYF
TGCAGTGCTAGAGATCGGGCAGGGGTTGGCAAAAACATTCAGTACTTC
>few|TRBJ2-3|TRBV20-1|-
CSAYDYIFTADTQYF
TGCAGTGCTTATGACTATATATTCACGGCCGATACGCAGTATTTT
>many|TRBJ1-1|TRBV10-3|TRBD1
CAISETGQGGAFF
TGTGCCATCAGTGAGACGGGACAGGGGGGAGCTTTCTTT
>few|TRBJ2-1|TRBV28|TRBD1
CASSNYRGSYNEQFF
TGTGCCAGCAGTAATTACAGGGGCTCCTACAATGAGCAGTTCTTC
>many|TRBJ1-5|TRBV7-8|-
CASSAGPWMAQPQHF
TGTGCCAGCAGCGCTGGACCGTGGATGGCTCAGCCCCAGCATTTT
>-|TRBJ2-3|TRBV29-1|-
CSVEDLGGPRDTQYF
TGCAGCGTTGAAGATCTAGGGGGGCCCCGCGATACGCAGTATTTT
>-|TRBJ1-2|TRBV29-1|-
CGLGGSDGYTF
TGCGGCTTGGGGGGATCGGATGGCTACACCTTC
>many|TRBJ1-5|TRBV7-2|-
CASSQQQAGQPQHF
TGTGCCAGCAGCCAACAACAGGCGGGTCAGCCCCAGCATTTT
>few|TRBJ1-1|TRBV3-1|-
CASSQAQINTEAFF
TGTGCCAGCAGCCAAGCACAGATAAACACTGAAGCTTTCTTT
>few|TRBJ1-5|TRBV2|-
CASSVNSNQPQHF
TGTGCCAGCAGTGTTAATAGCAATCAGCCCCAGCATTTT
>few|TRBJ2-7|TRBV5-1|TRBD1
CASSLAGTEIYEQYF
TGCGCCAGCAGCTTGGCCGGGACAGAGATATACGAGCAGTACTTC
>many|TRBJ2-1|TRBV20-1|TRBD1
CSARDSDRGDYNEQFF
TGCAGTGCTAGAGACAGTGACAGGGGGGACTACAATGAGCAGTTCTTC
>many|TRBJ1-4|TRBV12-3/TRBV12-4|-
CASSFGDKAEKLFF
TGTGCCAGCAGTTTTGGGGACAAGGCAGAAAAACTGTTTTTT
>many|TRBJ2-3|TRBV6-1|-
CASSPGARSTDTQYF
TGTGCCAGCAGCCCCGGAGCTCGAAGCACAGATACGCAGTATTTT